Reported below is one T cell receptor (beta chain). What it recognizes is unknown. This record belongs to a study of T cell responses to AZD1222 COVID-19 vaccine. Findings and caveats of the study: Donors in the cohort were predominantly white British and more often female, and clonal diversity was possibly underestimated.

Second-dose groups at about 4 or about 12 weeks were pooled. Libraries were prepared by immunoSEQ multiplex PCR; TCRdb keeps only in-frame clonotypes and omits some of them. The sample lists about 110,000 clones; about 90% were seen once. This sequence originates from an adult who received the AZD1222 COVID-19 vaccine. Sequenced material: peripheral blood, taken 28 days after the second AZD1222 dose.

The chain's CDR3 is CASSIAGGDRPQHF. DNA of the CDR3: TGTGCCAGTAGTATTGCAGGGGGGGATCGGCCCCAGCATTTT. This chain joins TRBV19 and TRBJ1-5; TRBD1 matches 7 bases. The CDR3 sequence is 14 residues long. The germline V gene has CDR1 LNHDA and CDR2 SQIVND (reference sequence). J gave up 9 bases and V 3 bases, and 8 bases lay outside the gene matches.